This T cell receptor beta chain was documented in a study of Ad26.COV2.S vaccination and SARS-CoV-2 variants (dated by TCRdb to the early 2020s). For context, the study as a whole: Donors in the vaccine arm were drawn from COV1001, a phase I-IIa trial of Ad26.COV2.S in healthy adults that was multicentre, randomized, double-blind and placebo-controlled. Ad26.COV2.S was administered intramuscularly at 5 x 10^10 or 1 x 10^11 viral particles, either as a single shot or as two shots given 56 days apart. Blinding of investigators to trial group allocation was maintained during experiments and outcome assessment. The specificity and breadth of SARS-CoV-2-reactive T cell receptors after Ad26.COV2.S vaccination were assessed by TCRbeta repertoire sequencing. Trial participants were randomized into five groups of five, in which low-dose or high-dose Ad26.COV2.S was given once or twice, or placebo was given on both occasions. The TCR-sequenced set comprised approximately 32 samples: some 20 Ad26.COV2.S vaccine recipients, 5 placebo recipients and 8 SARS-CoV-2 convalescent individuals. The paper as a whole reports these results and caveats: Higher spike-specific TCR breadth was observed in Ad26.COV2.S recipients than in placebo recipients (P = 0.0014). Comparable non-spike TCR breadth was observed between vaccine and placebo recipients, consistent with only spike being contained in the vaccine. After vaccination, spike-specific CD8+ and CD4+ T cell responses were reported to show substantial breadth. According to the authors, total T cell responses may have been underestimated by the TCR breadth and depth analyses. The study lacked the statistical power to compare responses across vaccine doses or regimens.

Regarding this clone: Its binding antigen is unknown. Per-nucleotide qualities are absent, and no much larger clonotype sits a single base away.

Trimmed from V: 4 bases; trimmed from J: 4 bases; junction bases lacking a gene match: 9. From its cysteine to its phenylalanine, the CDR3 spans 16 amino acids. The only DNA kept is the CDR3, 48 bases in frame from the first base. Reading the germline V gene (reference sequence) gives CDR1 MNHEY and CDR2 SMNVEV. The immunoSEQ Assay was used to sequence TCRbeta CDR3 regions. After extraction, genomic DNA underwent amplification by bias-controlled multiplex PCR, followed by high-throughput sequencing. Per the original workflow: To quantify the absolute abundance of each unique TCRbeta CDR3 region, sequences were collapsed and filtered. Usable DNA was measured by amplifying reference genes present in all nucleated cells, and TCRbeta template counts were normalized to that usable DNA to estimate T cell fraction. Repertoire TCRs were annotated as SARS-CoV-2-specific by exact matching of V gene, CDR3 amino acid sequence and J gene to a known reactive TCR set. The reference SARS-CoV-2 TCR set was obtained from MIRA and was filtered for enrichment in COVID-19-positive ImmuneCODE repertoires, whereby public or cross-reactive TCRs were removed. Using the MIRA antigens, annotated TCRs were further analysed by specific ORF or by position within an ORF. Breadth was defined as the number of annotated unique rearrangements divided by the total number of unique productive rearrangements, and depth was defined as the summed frequency of the annotated unique rearrangements. TCR breadth was compared between groups using two-sided Wilcoxon rank-sum tests. This is the immuneACCESS table as TCRdb keeps it, with only in-frame sequences that have V and J called. A part of the clones is gone; compared with another copy, unresolved V genes explain less than half, and the rest is unexplained. The DNA gave D and trimming, while V, J and clone size come from that table. The sample table contains 400,000 to 450,000 clones; only one count was recorded for 80% to 95% of them. The ten largest clones take up more than 10% of the sample.

According to the study, the label for this sample's treatment or condition signals: around 19 received Ad26.COV2.S at low or high dose, single or two shots; about 5 received placebo; per-sample allocation not given. Repertoires of vaccine and placebo recipients were sequenced from samples taken on day 63 after the first injection. In Cohort 1b, fewer than 30 adults aged 18-55 years were enrolled at a single site in Boston, USA, between 29 July and 7 August 2020. Ad26.COV2.S consisted of a replication-incompetent adenovirus type 26 vector by which a prefusion-stabilized SARS-CoV-2 spike protein from the original Wuhan strain was expressed.

Source: peripheral blood, taken in a trial of Ad26.COV2.S vaccine versus placebo. The chain is made from TRBV27 and TRBJ2-2; 7 bases in between match TRBD2. The TCR comes from a person aged 18-60 years who received the Ad26.COV2.S COVID-19 vaccine or a placebo. The DNA sequence is given as TGTGCCAGCAGTTATGTAACTAGCGTGGGCACCGGGGAGCTGTTTTTT. Translated, it gives CASSYVTSVGTGELFF.